This T cell receptor (beta chain) stems from a study of shared clonotypes between healthy human individuals. Data came from immunoSEQ multiplex PCR; TCRdb stores just in-frame clones and leaves some out. Of around 120,000 clones in the sample, less than 80% were seen once. CDR3 length: 12 amino acids. V was cut by 6 bases and J by 8 bases, with 16 bases left in between. Germline CDR1 and CDR2: SQVTM and ANQGSEA. This clonotype was obtained from a woman aged 25 to 39 in good health. Sequencing was carried out using memory CD8+ T cells sorted from blood. The subset: CD45RO+ cells pooled with CCR7-negative TemRA cells. This chain uses TRBV29-1 with TRBJ1-1; D remains unclear. CDR3: CSVVDGAAEAFF. As DNA, the CDR3 is TGCAGCGTCGTCGACGGTGCCGCCGAAGCTTTCTTT.